The present entry profiles one T cell receptor beta chain with its context. Only in-frame clones appear in the TCRdb table, and some are missing; sequencing was by immunoSEQ multiplex PCR. This sample yields roughly 42,000 clones, of which 90% are seen a single time; approximately 2.8% belongs to the top ten. The CDR3 runs 14 residues. The V end lost 0 bases, the J end lost 13 bases, and 13 bases lay between the germline ends. Germline V gene sequence: CDR1 LGHNA, CDR2 YNFKEQ. The data derive from a study of blood T cell repertoires in COVID-19. Study summary: The origin of the acute and convalescent COVID-19 samples was the United States, Italy and Spain.

Sequencing was carried out using peripheral blood. The TCR was taken from a man aged 45 to 65 with active COVID-19. The genes are TRBV4-2 and TRBJ1-6; a possible D gene is TRBD1 (5 bases). In DNA form, the CDR3 reads TGTGCCAGCAGCCAAGACAGGGAAGGTACTCCCCTCCACTTT. It codes for CASSQDREGTPLHF.